This T cell receptor beta chain emerged from a study of cytotoxic CD8 clonotypes in ibrutinib-treated CLL. V dropped 5 bases and J dropped 4; count of bases not matched to a gene: 13. Germline V gives CDR1 SGHVS, CDR2 FNYEAQ. The CDR3 length is 17 residues. Cryopreserved PBMCs yielded about 2 micrograms of genomic DNA for TCR beta libraries. TCRdb keeps only in-frame clones here, not all; method: immunoSEQ multiplex PCR. The sample includes around 140,000 clones, approximately 83% seen only once; the top ten take approximately 2%. The source material was PBMCs, sampled after 24 months of ibrutinib treatment. This clonotype was obtained from a human donor with chronic lymphocytic leukemia. This chain links TRBV7-6 with TRBJ1-1, with 10 bases identical to TRBD1. CDR3: CASSPREPGQGFTEAFF. The CDR3 coding sequence is TGTGCCAGCAGCCCCCGGGAACCGGGACAGGGGTTCACTGAAGCTTTCTTT. Filled out from reference TRBV7-6 and TRBJ1-1, the complete variable domain reads GAGVSQSPRYKVTKRGQDVALRCDPISGHVSLYWYRQALGQGPEFLTYFNYEAQQDKSGLPNDRFSAERPEGSISTLTIQRTEQRDSAMYRCASSPREPGQGFTEAFFGQGTRLTVV.